These 5 T cell receptor beta chains were all obtained from the same sample, sequenced in a study of shared clonotypes between healthy human individuals. Repertoires were generated with immunoSEQ multiplex PCR, while TCRdb's copy carries only in-frame clones and drops some. This table holds roughly 1 million clones, around three quarters found once. Sample: memory CD4+ T cells from PBMCs. The sample's subset: CD45RA-negative fraction. Source of these receptors: a man aged 18 to 30 in good health. Some clones in this sample may be carry-over from other donors' samples.

The chain combines TRBV4-1 with TRBJ2-1; TRBD2 aligns across 13 bases. Germline assignment: CDR1 MGHRA and CDR2 YSYEKL. The trim removed 1 base at V and 6 bases at J, leaving 3 bases unmatched. The CDR3 runs 16 residues. CDR3: CASSQGGTSGTNEQFF. The DNA for the CDR3 is TGCGCCAGCAGCCAAGGAGGGACTAGCGGGACCAATGAGCAGTTCTTC.

V gene TRBV10-1 combines with J gene TRBJ1-5; D is uncertain. V lost 7 bases and J lost 11, with 21 bases in between. From germline, CDR1 is WNHNN and CDR2 SYGVQD (reference sequence). The CDR3 sequence is 14 residues long. CDR3: CASNRTYPQLAQHF. The CDR3 DNA follows: TGCGCCAGCAACCGGACTTACCCCCAGTTGGCCCAGCATTTT.

The V and J genes are TRBV7-2 and TRBJ2-5, with D unclear. Germline CDR1 SGHTA, CDR2 FQGNSA. Trimming shortened V by 1 base and J by 2 bases, and 11 bases separated the two germline ends. The CDR3 loop spans 15 amino acids. DNA of the CDR3: TGTGCCAGCAGCTTAGACGGCAGCCCTCAAGAGACCCAGTACTTC. Protein sequence: CASSLDGSPQETQYF. Full variable domain (remainder filled in from reference TRBV7-2 and TRBJ2-5): GAGVSQSPSNKVTEKGKDVELRCDPISGHTALYWYRQSLGQGLEFLIYFQGNSAPDKSGLPSDRFSAERTGGSVSTLTIQRTQQEDSAVYLCASSLDGSPQETQYFGPGTRLLVL.

V is TRBV28 and J is TRBJ1-2; TRBD1 matches at 7 bases. The CDR3 runs 16 residues. V was pared by 6 bases and J by 2 bases, with 12 bases of the junction left unmatched. Germline CDR1 reads MDHEN; CDR2 reads SYDVKM. CDR3 loop: CASSNLGDSRNYGYTF. The CDR3 nucleotides are TGTGCCAGCAGCAACTTAGGGGACAGCCGGAACTATGGCTACACCTTC.

This chain uses TRBV9 with TRBJ2-3, with D unresolved. V was trimmed by 0 bases and J by 3 bases, leaving 5 bases between them. CDR1 and CDR2 (germline): SGDLS, YYNGEE. CDR3 length equals 13 residues. The CDR3 DNA sequence: TGTGCCAGCAGCGTAGGGACGACAGATACGCAGTATTTT. This encodes CASSVGTTDTQYF.